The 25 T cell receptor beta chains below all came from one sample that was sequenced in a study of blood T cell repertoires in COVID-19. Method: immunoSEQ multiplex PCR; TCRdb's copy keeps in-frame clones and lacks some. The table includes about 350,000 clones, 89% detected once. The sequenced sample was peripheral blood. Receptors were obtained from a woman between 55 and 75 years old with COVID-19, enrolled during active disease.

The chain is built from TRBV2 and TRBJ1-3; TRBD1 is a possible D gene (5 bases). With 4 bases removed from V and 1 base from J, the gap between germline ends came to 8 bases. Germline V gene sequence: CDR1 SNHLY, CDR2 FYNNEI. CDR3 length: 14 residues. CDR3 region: CASSVAGSGNTIYF. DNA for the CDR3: TGTGCCAGCAGTGTGGCAGGGTCTGGAAACACCATATATTTT.

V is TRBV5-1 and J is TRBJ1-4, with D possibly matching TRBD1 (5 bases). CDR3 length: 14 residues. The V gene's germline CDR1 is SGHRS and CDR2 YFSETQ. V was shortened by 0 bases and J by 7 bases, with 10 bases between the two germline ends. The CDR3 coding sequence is TGCGCCAGCAGCTTGGCCGGACACTTTGAAAAACTGTTTTTT. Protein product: CASSLAGHFEKLFF.

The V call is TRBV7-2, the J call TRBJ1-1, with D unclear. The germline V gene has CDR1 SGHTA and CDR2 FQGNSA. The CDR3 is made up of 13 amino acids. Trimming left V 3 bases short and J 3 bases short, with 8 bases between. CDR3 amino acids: CASSLEQYTEAFF. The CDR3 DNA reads TGTGCCAGCAGCTTGGAACAGTACACTGAAGCTTTCTTT.

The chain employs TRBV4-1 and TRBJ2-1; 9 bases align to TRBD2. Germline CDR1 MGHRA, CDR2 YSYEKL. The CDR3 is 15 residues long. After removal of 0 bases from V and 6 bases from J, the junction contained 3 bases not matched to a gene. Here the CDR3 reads CASSQERGGVNEQFF. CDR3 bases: TGCGCCAGCAGCCAAGAGCGGGGGGGCGTCAATGAGCAGTTCTTC.

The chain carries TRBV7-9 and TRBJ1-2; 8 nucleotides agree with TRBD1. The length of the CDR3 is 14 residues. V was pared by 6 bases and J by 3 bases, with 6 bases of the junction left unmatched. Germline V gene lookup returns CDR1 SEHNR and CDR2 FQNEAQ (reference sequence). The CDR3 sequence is CASSDRGWDYGYTF. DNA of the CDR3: TGTGCCAGCAGTGACAGGGGTTGGGACTATGGCTACACCTTC. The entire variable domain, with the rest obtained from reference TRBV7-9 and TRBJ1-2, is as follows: DTGVSQNPRHKITKRGQNVTFRCDPISEHNRLYWYRQTLGQGPEFLTYFQNEAQLEKSRLLSDRFSAERPKGSFSTLEIQRTEQGDSAMYLCASSDRGWDYGYTFGSGTRLTVV.

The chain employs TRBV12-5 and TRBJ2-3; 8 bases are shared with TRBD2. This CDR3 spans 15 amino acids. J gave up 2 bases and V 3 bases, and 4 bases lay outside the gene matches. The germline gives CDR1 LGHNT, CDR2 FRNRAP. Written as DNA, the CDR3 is TGTGCTAGTGGTTTAGGGACTAGATTCACAGATACGCAGTATTTT. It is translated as CASGLGTRFTDTQYF.

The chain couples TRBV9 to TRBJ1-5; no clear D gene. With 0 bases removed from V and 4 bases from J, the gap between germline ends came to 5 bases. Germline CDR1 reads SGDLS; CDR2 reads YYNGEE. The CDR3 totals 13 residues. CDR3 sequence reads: CASSVALNQPQHF. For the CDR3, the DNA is TGTGCCAGCAGCGTAGCTCTGAATCAGCCCCAGCATTTT. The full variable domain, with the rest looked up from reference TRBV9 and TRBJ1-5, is DSGVTQTPKHLITATGQRVTLRCSPRSGDLSVYWYQQSLDQGLQFLIQYYNGEERAKGNILERFSAQQFPDLHSELNLSSLELGDSALYFCASSVALNQPQHFGDGTRLSIL.

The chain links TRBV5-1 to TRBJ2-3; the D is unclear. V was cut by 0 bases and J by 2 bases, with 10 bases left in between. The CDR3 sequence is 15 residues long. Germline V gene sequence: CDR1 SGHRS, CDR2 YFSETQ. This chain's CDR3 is CASSLVGRVTDTQYF. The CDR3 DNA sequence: TGCGCCAGCAGCTTGGTGGGTCGGGTCACAGATACGCAGTATTTT.

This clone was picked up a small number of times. CDR3 region: CASSQGWRGLNTEAFF. The CDR3 region has the DNA TGTGCCAGCAGCCAAGGGTGGAGGGGCCTAAACACTGAAGCTTTCTTT. The chain combines TRBV3-1 (or the pseudogene TRBV3-2) with TRBJ1-1, with D tentatively TRBD1 (5 bases). The germline V gene encodes CDR1 LGHDT and CDR2 YNNKEL (reference sequence). This CDR3 comprises 16 residues. V was cut by 1 base and J by 2 bases, with 14 bases left in between.

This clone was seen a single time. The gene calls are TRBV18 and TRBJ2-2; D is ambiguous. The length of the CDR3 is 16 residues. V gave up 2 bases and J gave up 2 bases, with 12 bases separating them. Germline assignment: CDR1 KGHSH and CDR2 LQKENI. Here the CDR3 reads CASSPNSNLNTGELFF. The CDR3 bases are TGTGCCAGCTCACCAAACAGTAACTTAAACACCGGGGAGCTGTTTTTT. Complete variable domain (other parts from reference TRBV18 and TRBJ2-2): NAGVMQNPRHLVRRRGQEARLRCSPMKGHSHVYWYRQLPEEGLKFMVYLQKENIIDESGMPKERFSAEFPKEGPSILRIQQVVRGDSAAYFCASSPNSNLNTGELFFGEGSRLTVL.

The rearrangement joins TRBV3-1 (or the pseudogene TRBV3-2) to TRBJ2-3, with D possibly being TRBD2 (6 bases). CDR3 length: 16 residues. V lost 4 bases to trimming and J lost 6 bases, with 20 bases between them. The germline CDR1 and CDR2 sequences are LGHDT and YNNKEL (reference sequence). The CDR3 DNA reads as TGTGCCAGCAGCCCCTGGACTACTCCCGAGTTGGATACGCAGTATTTT. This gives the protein CASSPWTTPELDTQYF.

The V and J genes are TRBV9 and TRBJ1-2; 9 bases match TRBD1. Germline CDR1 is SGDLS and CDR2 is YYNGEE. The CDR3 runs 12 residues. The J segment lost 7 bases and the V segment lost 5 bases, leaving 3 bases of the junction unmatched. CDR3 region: CASSKQGAGYTF. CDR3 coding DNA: TGTGCCAGCAGTAAACAGGGGGCTGGCTACACCTTC.

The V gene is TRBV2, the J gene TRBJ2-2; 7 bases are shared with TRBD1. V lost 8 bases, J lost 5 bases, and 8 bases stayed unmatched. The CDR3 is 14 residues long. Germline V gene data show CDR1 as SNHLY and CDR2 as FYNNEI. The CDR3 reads CASRQGTATGELFF. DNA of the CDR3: TGTGCCAGCCGACAGGGTACGGCGACCGGGGAGCTGTTTTTT.

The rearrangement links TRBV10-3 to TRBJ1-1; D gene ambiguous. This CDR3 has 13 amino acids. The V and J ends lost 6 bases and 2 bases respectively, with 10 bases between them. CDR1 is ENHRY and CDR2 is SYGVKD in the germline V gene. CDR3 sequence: CAIRPGLNTEAFF. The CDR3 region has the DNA TGTGCCATCAGACCGGGTCTCAACACTGAAGCTTTCTTT.

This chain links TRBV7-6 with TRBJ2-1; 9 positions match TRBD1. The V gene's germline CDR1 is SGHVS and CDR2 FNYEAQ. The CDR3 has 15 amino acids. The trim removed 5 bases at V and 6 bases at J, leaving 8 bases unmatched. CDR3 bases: TGTGCCAGCAGCCGATGGACAGGGGCAATCAATGAGCAGTTCTTC. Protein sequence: CASSRWTGAINEQFF.

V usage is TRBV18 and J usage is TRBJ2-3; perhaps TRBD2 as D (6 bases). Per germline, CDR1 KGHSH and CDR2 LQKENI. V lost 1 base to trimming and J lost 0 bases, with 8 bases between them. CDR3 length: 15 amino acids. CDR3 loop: CASSPRGTSTDTQYF. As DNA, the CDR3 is TGTGCCAGCTCACCACGCGGGACTAGCACAGATACGCAGTATTTT.

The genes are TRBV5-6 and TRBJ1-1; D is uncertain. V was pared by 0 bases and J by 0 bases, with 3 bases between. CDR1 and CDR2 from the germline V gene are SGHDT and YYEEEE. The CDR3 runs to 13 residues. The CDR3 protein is CASSLVMNTEAFF. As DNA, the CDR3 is TGTGCCAGCAGCTTGGTTATGAACACTGAAGCTTTCTTT.

CDR3 bases: TGTGCCAGCAGTTTACGCCCTGGACAGGGAACTCCCTACGAGCAGTACTTC. Protein sequence: CASSLRPGQGTPYEQYF. This chain links TRBV27 with TRBJ2-7, with 8 bases matching TRBD1. The CDR3 runs 17 residues. Germline CDR1 and CDR2: MNHEY and SMNVEV (reference sequence). Trimming cost V 2 bases and J 2 bases; bases outside gene matches: 11.

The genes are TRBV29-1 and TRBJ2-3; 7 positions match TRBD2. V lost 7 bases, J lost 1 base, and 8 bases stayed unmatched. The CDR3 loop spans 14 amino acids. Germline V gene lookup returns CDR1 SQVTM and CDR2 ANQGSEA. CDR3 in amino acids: CSAGSGLGTDTQYF. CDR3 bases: TGCAGCGCCGGGTCTGGACTAGGCACAGATACGCAGTATTTT.

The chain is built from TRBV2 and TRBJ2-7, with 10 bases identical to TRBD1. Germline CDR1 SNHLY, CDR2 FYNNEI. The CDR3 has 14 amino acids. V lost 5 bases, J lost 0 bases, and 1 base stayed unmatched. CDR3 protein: CASSRDRGSYEQYF. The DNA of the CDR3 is TGTGCCAGCAGTAGGGACAGGGGCTCCTACGAGCAGTACTTC. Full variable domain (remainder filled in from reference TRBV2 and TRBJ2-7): EPEVTQTPSHQVTQMGQEVILRCVPISNHLYFYWYRQILGQKVEFLVSFYNNEISEKSEIFDDQFSVERPDGSNFTLKIRSTKLEDSAMYFCASSRDRGSYEQYFGPGTRLTVT.

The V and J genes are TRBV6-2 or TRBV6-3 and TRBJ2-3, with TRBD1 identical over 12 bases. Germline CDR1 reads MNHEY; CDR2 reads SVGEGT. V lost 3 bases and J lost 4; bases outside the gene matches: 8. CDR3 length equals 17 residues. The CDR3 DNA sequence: TGTGCCAGCAGTTATTGGGACAGGGGGCGCAAACCAGATACGCAGTATTTT. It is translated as CASSYWDRGRKPDTQYF.

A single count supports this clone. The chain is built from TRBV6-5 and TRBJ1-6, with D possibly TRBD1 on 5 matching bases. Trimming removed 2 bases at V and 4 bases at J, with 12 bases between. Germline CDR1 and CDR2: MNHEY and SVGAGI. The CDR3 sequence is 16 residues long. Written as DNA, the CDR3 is TGTGCCAGCAGTTACGCCAACACAGGTTATAATTCACCCCTCCACTTT. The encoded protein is CASSYANTGYNSPLHF.

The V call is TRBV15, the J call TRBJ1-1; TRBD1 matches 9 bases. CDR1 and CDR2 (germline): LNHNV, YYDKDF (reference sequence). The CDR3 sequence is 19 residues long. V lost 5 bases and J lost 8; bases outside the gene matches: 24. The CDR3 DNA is TGTGCCACCAGCCCTCCCGCCTTGGGGACGGGACAGGGTATTACGGAAGCTTTCTTT. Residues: CATSPPALGTGQGITEAFF.

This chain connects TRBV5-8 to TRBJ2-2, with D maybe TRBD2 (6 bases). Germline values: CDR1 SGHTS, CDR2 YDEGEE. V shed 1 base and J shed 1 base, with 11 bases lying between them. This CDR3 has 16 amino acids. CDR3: CASSLLPGENTGELFF. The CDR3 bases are TGTGCCAGCAGCTTGTTACCGGGGGAGAACACCGGGGAGCTGTTTTTT.

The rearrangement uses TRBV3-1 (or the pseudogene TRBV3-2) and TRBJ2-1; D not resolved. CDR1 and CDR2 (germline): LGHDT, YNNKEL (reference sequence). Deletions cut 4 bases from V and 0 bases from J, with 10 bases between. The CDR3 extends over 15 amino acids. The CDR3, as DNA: TGTGCCAGCAGCCCCATTAGTAGCTCCTACAATGAGCAGTTCTTC. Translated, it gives CASSPISSSYNEQFF.